The 16 T cell receptor beta chains given below trace back to one sample, sequenced in a study of high-grade serous ovarian cancer treatment subgroups. Profiling relied on immunoSEQ multiplex PCR, and the TCRdb table lists in-frame clones only, not all of them. Altogether roughly 2,100 clones are present, around 66% being singletons, with the ten largest covering about 19%. Tumor samples were obtained before definitive surgery or chemotherapy. Input material: tumor tissue. The receptors come from a human donor with high-grade serous ovarian cancer.

This clone is large. The CDR3 coding sequence is TGTGCCAGCAGCTTCGTGACAGGGAACGCCTACGAGCAGTACTTC. Amino acid sequence: CASSFVTGNAYEQYF. The chain links TRBV7-9 to TRBJ2-7, with 7 nucleotides matching TRBD1. The CDR3 consists of 15 residues. V lost 3 bases, J lost 2 bases, and 7 bases stayed unmatched. Germline assignment: CDR1 SEHNR and CDR2 FQNEAQ (reference sequence).

The chain employs TRBV5-1 and TRBJ2-1; D gene ambiguous. Between the trimmed V and J ends, which lost 0 bases and 3 bases, there was a span of 4 bases. CDR3 length: 13 residues. Per germline, CDR1 SGHRS and CDR2 YFSETQ. CDR3 in DNA: TGCGCCAGCAGCTTGGACAACTACAATGAGCAGTTCTTC. This sequence encodes CASSLDNYNEQFF.

The gene calls are TRBV6-5 and TRBJ1-1; TRBD1 is a possible D gene (5 bases). Germline CDR1 MNHEY, CDR2 SVGAGI. The CDR3 sequence is 15 residues long. The V end lost 5 bases, the J end lost 1 base, and 14 bases lay between the germline ends. This chain's CDR3 is CASSRRVGPNTEAFF. The CDR3 coding sequence is TGTGCCAGCAGTCGCCGGGTGGGACCGAACACTGAAGCTTTCTTT.

The chain joins TRBV11-1 to TRBJ2-7, with 7 bases that match TRBD1. CDR3 size: 15 residues. The germline CDR1 and CDR2 sequences are SGHAT and FQDESV (reference sequence). V was pared by 3 bases and J by 2 bases, with 7 bases of the junction left unmatched. In DNA, the CDR3 is TGTGCCAGCAGCTTCGTGACAGGGAACGCCTACGAGCAGTACTTC. It translates to CASSFVTGNAYEQYF.

This sequence joins TRBV2 and TRBJ2-2, with 7 nucleotides matching TRBD2. This CDR3 contains 14 residues. Germline lookup yields CDR1 SNHLY and CDR2 FYNNEI. After removal of 8 bases from V and 0 bases from J, the junction contained 3 bases not matched to a gene. This CDR3 is CASQLAANTGELFF. The CDR3, as DNA: TGTGCCAGCCAGCTAGCGGCGAACACCGGGGAGCTGTTTTTT.

This clone was counted a single time. The chain couples TRBV19 to TRBJ2-1; 10 nucleotides align to TRBD2. CDR3 length: 14 residues. With V trimmed by 3 bases and J by 14 bases, 10 bases remained unmatched. Germline CDR1 is LNHDA and CDR2 is SQIVND (reference sequence). The DNA for the CDR3 is TGTGCCAGTAGTATGGTCCCTAGCGGGAGTTCTAAGTTCTTC. It codes for CASSMVPSGSSKFF.

The J gene is TRBJ2-1, the V gene TRBV2; D unresolved. V was shortened by 1 base and J by 10 bases, with 2 bases between the two germline ends. The CDR3 contains 10 residues. The germline CDR1 and CDR2 sequences are SNHLY and FYNNEI. In DNA, the CDR3 is TGTGCCAGCAGTGAAGACGAGCAGTTCTTC. Translating gives CASSEDEQFF.

The J gene is TRBJ2-6, the V gene TRBV5-5; possibly TRBD1 for D (5 bases). There are 16 residues in the CDR3. V lost 4 bases to trimming and J lost 3 bases, with 14 bases between them. The V gene's germline CDR1 is SGHKS and CDR2 YYEKEE (reference sequence). The CDR3, as DNA: TGTGCCAGCAGCCCCTCAGGGTTCGGTGGGGCCAACGTCCTGACTTTC. Protein sequence: CASSPSGFGGANVLTF.

This clone has only one observation. At one end, the junction sequence differs from germline, possibly due to a read error. The genes are TRBV4-1 and TRBJ2-7; either TRBD1 or TRBD2 may supply D (5 bases each). Per germline, CDR1 MGHRA and CDR2 YSYEKL. CDR3 size: 15 residues. The CDR3 nucleotides are TGCGCCGGCAGCCAAGATTTTCCGGGACCCTACGAGCAGTACTTC. Translation gives CAGSQDFPGPYEQYF.

The chain has TRBV13 and TRBJ2-5; D ambiguous. The CDR3 has 13 residues. V lost 6 bases, J lost 1 base, and 9 bases lay in between. Germline CDR1 PRHDT, CDR2 FYEKMQ (reference sequence). The CDR3 reads CASRETAQETQYF. The CDR3 DNA reads TGTGCCAGCAGGGAGACGGCCCAAGAGACCCAGTACTTC.

CDR3 bases: TGTGCCACCAGCAGAGTTGGACAGGGACTTAACTATGGCTACACCTTC. It codes for CATSRVGQGLNYGYTF. J is TRBJ1-2 and V is TRBV15, with 8 bases identical to TRBD1. The ends lost 1 base at V and 1 base at J; junction bases unmatched: 5. The CDR3 has 16 amino acids. The germline V gene has CDR1 LNHNV and CDR2 YYDKDF (reference sequence).

The chain recombines TRBV9 with TRBJ2-1, with a weak D call TRBD2 (6 bases). Germline values: CDR1 SGDLS, CDR2 YYNGEE. This CDR3 is built from 15 residues. The V end was cut by 0 bases, the J end by 2 bases, with 9 bases between. The CDR3 is CASSVDGSTYNEQFF. DNA of the CDR3: TGTGCCAGCAGCGTAGACGGGAGTACCTACAATGAGCAGTTCTTC.

In its sample, this clone was seen a few times. The chain uses TRBV14 and TRBJ1-2; D may be TRBD1 (5 bases). Germline V gives CDR1 SGHDN, CDR2 FVKESK. V dropped 2 bases and J dropped 4 bases, with 11 bases sitting between them. The CDR3 length is 14 residues. This CDR3 is CASSQSSGAYGYTF. DNA for the CDR3: TGTGCCAGCAGCCAATCGTCCGGGGCCTATGGCTACACCTTC. Full variable domain (outside the CDR3, taken from reference TRBV14 and TRBJ1-2): EAGVTQFPSHSVIEKGQTVTLRCDPISGHDNLYWYRRVMGKEIKFLLHFVKESKQDESGMPNNRFLAERTGGTYSTLKVQPAELEDSGVYFCASSQSSGAYGYTFGSGTRLTVV.

V and J are TRBV11-3 and TRBJ2-5, with D unresolved. The CDR3 is 12 amino acids. Trimming removed 0 bases from V and 5 bases from J, with 4 bases in between. CDR1 and CDR2 from the germline V gene are SGHNT and YENEEA. The CDR3 DNA reads TGTGCCAGCAGCTTAGATCAGGAGACCCAGTACTTC. Translation: CASSLDQETQYF. Using reference TRBV11-3 and TRBJ2-5 for the parts outside the CDR3, the full variable domain is EAGVVQSPRYKIIEKKQPVAFWCNPISGHNTLYWYLQNLGQGPELLIRYENEEAVDDSQLPKDRFSAERLKGVDSTLKIQPAELGDSAVYLCASSLDQETQYFGPGTRLLVL.

V gene TRBV11-2 combines with J gene TRBJ2-3, with 11 bases lining up with TRBD2. From germline, CDR1 is SGHAT and CDR2 FQNNGV. This CDR3 is built from 17 residues. The junction had 4 bases not matched to a gene; V was cut back by 2 bases and J by 0 bases. The CDR3 sequence: CASSLRPSGGSTDTQYF. The CDR3 DNA reads TGTGCCAGCAGCTTACGTCCTAGCGGGGGGAGCACAGATACGCAGTATTTT. The complete variable domain, with remaining parts taken from reference TRBV11-2 and TRBJ2-3, reads EAGVAQSPRYKIIEKRQSVAFWCNPISGHATLYWYQQILGQGPKLLIQFQNNGVVDDSQLPKDRFSAERLKGVDSTLKIQPAKLEDSAVYLCASSLRPSGGSTDTQYFGPGTRLTVL.

This clone was observed a few times. The chain is built from TRBV14 and TRBJ2-5, with a tentative D call TRBD1 (5 bases). The CDR3 has 13 residues. V was trimmed by 6 bases and J by 2 bases, leaving 10 bases between them. Germline V gene data show CDR1 as SGHDN and CDR2 as FVKESK. As DNA, the CDR3 is TGTGCCAGCAGTTTGACAGAACAAGAGACCCAGTACTTC. Translated, it gives CASSLTEQETQYF.